This passage covers 12 T cell receptor beta chains from one sample sequenced in a study of memory CD4+ T cells and cytomegalovirus serostatus. TCRdb's copy holds only in-frame clones and misses some; the assay was immunoSEQ multiplex PCR. This sample has about 50,000 clones, with 75% to 85% found just once. Single viable CD3+CD4+CD8-CD45RO+ cells were sorted as the memory CD4+ T cells. Specimen: memory CD4+ T cells from blood. All receptors come from an adult in good health and CMV-seronegative.

This chain links TRBV2 with TRBJ2-2; D is ambiguous. Trimming cost V 4 bases and J 1 base, with 7 bases left between them. The CDR3 consists of 14 residues. Per germline, CDR1 SNHLY and CDR2 FYNNEI. The CDR3: CASSVQKNTGELFF. The CDR3 DNA sequence: TGTGCCAGCAGTGTACAGAAGAACACCGGGGAGCTGTTTTTT.

This clone was found once. A read error may account for a junction end that differs from germline. The gene calls are TRBV5-1 and TRBJ2-2; 7 positions match TRBD1. Germline V lookup: CDR1 SGHRS, CDR2 YFSETQ. The CDR3 has 15 amino acids. The CDR3 region is CASSPGTAKTGELFF. The DNA for the CDR3 is TGCGCCAGCAGCCCCGGGACAGCGAAGACCGGGGAGCTGTTTTTT.

The V and J genes are TRBV5-1 and TRBJ2-3; D uncertain. The V end lost 0 bases, the J end lost 1 base, and 6 bases lay between the germline ends. The CDR3 has 14 residues. Germline assignment: CDR1 SGHRS and CDR2 YFSETQ. In nucleotides, the CDR3 is TGCGCCAGCAGCTTGGACGGCGGCACAGATACGCAGTATTTT. Its protein product is CASSLDGGTDTQYF.

This chain connects TRBV27 to TRBJ2-2; the match to TRBD2 covers 15 bases. Per germline, CDR1 MNHEY and CDR2 SMNVEV (reference sequence). This CDR3 has 17 amino acids. After removal of 6 bases from V and 5 bases from J, the junction contained 7 bases not matched to a gene. This CDR3 is CASRRGLAGGVTGELFF. As DNA, the CDR3 is TGTGCCAGCAGACGAGGACTAGCGGGAGGGGTAACCGGGGAGCTGTTTTTT.

The chain has TRBV7-9 and TRBJ2-3, with 10 bases that match TRBD2. V was pared by 0 bases and J by 8 bases, with 5 bases of the junction left unmatched. Germline V gene lookup returns CDR1 SEHNR and CDR2 FQNEAQ (reference sequence). This CDR3 is 15 amino acids long. The chain's CDR3 is CASSLALAGGGTQYF. DNA of the CDR3: TGTGCCAGCAGCTTAGCGTTAGCGGGAGGAGGTACGCAGTATTTT.

The chain joins TRBV18 to TRBJ2-7; 11 positions agree with TRBD2. Per the germline V gene, CDR1 is KGHSH and CDR2 is LQKENI. The CDR3 spans 14 residues. After removal of 8 bases from V and 2 bases from J, the junction contained 5 bases not matched to a gene. The CDR3 loop is CASAGTSGTYEQYF. The DNA for the CDR3 is TGTGCCAGCGCAGGGACTAGCGGTACCTACGAGCAGTACTTC. The full variable domain, rest sourced from reference TRBV18 and TRBJ2-7, is NAGVMQNPRHLVRRRGQEARLRCSPMKGHSHVYWYRQLPEEGLKFMVYLQKENIIDESGMPKERFSAEFPKEGPSILRIQQVVRGDSAAYFCASAGTSGTYEQYFGPGTRLTVT.

This chain joins TRBV21-1 and TRBJ2-7; TRBD1, the D gene given by the table, was not confirmed from the DNA. TRBV21-1 is described as a pseudogene. This CDR3 comprises 17 residues. The CDR3 protein is CASSKVVNRVLHYEQYF. The CDR3 DNA reads TGTGCCAGCAGCAAAGTAGTGAACAGGGTCCTTCACTACGAGCAGTACTTC.

Here the CDR3 reads CASSGTTGGNTGELFF. The CDR3 region has the DNA TGTGCCAGCAGTGGGACAACGGGAGGGAACACCGGGGAGCTGTTTTTT. The V call is TRBV25-1, the J call TRBJ2-2; 7 bases agree with TRBD2. Germline V CDR1 and CDR2: MGHDK, SYGVNS. This CDR3 contains 16 residues. V shed 4 bases and J 1 base; nucleotides not matched to a gene: 6.

This clone has more than one count but fewer than ten. The chain uses TRBV19 and TRBJ1-5; perhaps TRBD1 as D (6 bases). The ends were cut back, 5 bases at V and 4 bases at J, with 9 bases in the middle. The length of the CDR3 is 13 residues. Germline V CDR1 and CDR2: LNHDA, SQIVND (reference sequence). In DNA, the CDR3 is TGTGCCAGTAGTTCCGGGACAAATCAGCCCCAGCATTTT. As protein: CASSSGTNQPQHF.

The chain joins TRBV7-8 to TRBJ1-2, with no clear D. CDR1 is SGHVS, CDR2 FQNEAQ, per germline. With 1 base removed from V and 0 bases from J, the gap between germline ends came to 6 bases. CDR3 length: 14 amino acids. DNA for the CDR3: TGTGCCAGCAGCTTAGAAGTGTCTAACTATGGCTACACCTTC. As protein: CASSLEVSNYGYTF. The complete variable domain, with remaining parts taken from reference TRBV7-8 and TRBJ1-2, reads GAGVSQSPRYKVAKRGQDVALRCDPISGHVSLFWYQQALGQGPEFLTYFQNEAQLDKSGLPSDRFFAERPEGSVSTLKIQRTQQEDSAVYLCASSLEVSNYGYTFGSGTRLTVV.

The chain employs TRBV27 and TRBJ2-7; the match to TRBD1 covers 10 bases. With 4 bases clipped from V and 6 bases from J, the junction kept 9 bases outside the gene matches. There are 15 residues in the CDR3. Germline V CDR1 and CDR2: MNHEY, SMNVEV (reference sequence). The CDR3 DNA follows: TGTGCCAGCAGTTCTCCGGGACAGGGGAGTATCGAGCAGTACTTC. It translates to CASSSPGQGSIEQYF.

There are a few counts of this clone. This rearrangement joins TRBV19 to TRBJ1-1; D ambiguous. The CDR3 has 12 residues. V lost 3 bases to trimming and J lost 8 bases, with 10 bases between them. Germline V gene sequence: CDR1 LNHDA, CDR2 SQIVND (reference sequence). CDR3 region: CASSIHTKEAFF. For the CDR3, the DNA is TGTGCCAGTAGTATCCACACGAAGGAAGCTTTCTTT.